The rows below give T cell receptor beta chains drawn from one sample of a study of CD8+ T cells in alopecia areata. Clones were read by immunoSEQ multiplex PCR, and TCRdb kept only the in-frame ones, dropping some. This table has 210,000 or so clones, roughly three fifths appearing once. Sample: CD4+ T cells sorted from blood, taken at week 44, from a patient treated with tofacitinib. All receptors derive from a human donor with alopecia areata. Each CDR3 is given with its conserved first and last residue. D genes are given only for firm matches. Clone size is stated in some rows and not others, as once, few, many or a class when expanded.

v_gene	d_gene	j_gene	abundance	CDR3nt	CDR3aa
TRBV27	TRBD1	TRBJ2-1	few	TGTGCCAGCTCGCCCCCGAGAGGACAGGGGTCGTACAATGAGCAGTTCTTC	CASSPPRGQGSYNEQFF
TRBV27	TRBD1	TRBJ2-2	NA	TGTGCCAGCAGCCATCACCGGGACAGGGTCGGGGCCGGGGAGCTGTTTTTT	CASSHHRDRVGAGELFF
TRBV29-1	NA	TRBJ1-1	NA	TGCAGCGTTGCTGGCGCGAACACTGAAGCTTTCTTT	CSVAGANTEAFF
TRBV28	NA	TRBJ1-3	few	TGTGCCAGCGGACCGGGGGCAGGCTCTGGAAACACCATATATTTT	CASGPGAGSGNTIYF
TRBV5-1	NA	TRBJ1-2	NA	TGCGCCAGCAGCTCCCTTTCTGTCCCGGGGGATGGCTACACCTTC	CASSSLSVPGDGYTF
TRBV10-3	TRBD1	TRBJ2-7	NA	TGTGCCATCACCATGGGACAGGGCAAATCCTACGAGCAGTACTTC	CAITMGQGKSYEQYF
TRBV2	NA	TRBJ1-2	NA	TGTGCCAGCAGCCCCCCGGCGAGGGGCAACTATGGCTACACCTTC	CASSPPARGNYGYTF
TRBV6-1	TRBD1	TRBJ1-2	NA	TGTGCCAGCAGTGACCAGGGGGCCTATGGCTACACCTTC	CASSDQGAYGYTF
TRBV30	NA	TRBJ1-2	NA	TGTGCCTGGACTAGCCTTGCGGGTGGCTACACCTTC	CAWTSLAGGYTF
TRBV7-9	NA	TRBJ2-7	NA	TGTGCCAGCAGCTTAACCAGCTACGAGCAGTACTTC	CASSLTSYEQYF
TRBV5-1	TRBD2	TRBJ2-1	NA	TGCGCCAGCAGCCCGTGGACTAGCGGGGGGCCGACCAATGAGCAGTTCTTC	CASSPWTSGGPTNEQFF
TRBV2	TRBD2	TRBJ2-5	NA	TGTGCCAGCAGTGGACTAGCGGAGTCAGAGACCCAGTACTTC	CASSGLAESETQYF
TRBV27	NA	TRBJ1-1	NA	TGTGCCAGCAGTTTTCGGGCAGTGAACACTGAAGCTTTCTTT	CASSFRAVNTEAFF
TRBV2	NA	TRBJ1-2	NA	TGTGCCAGCAGTGATCGGGGGGTGAACTATGGCTACACCTTC	CASSDRGVNYGYTF
TRBV30	NA	TRBJ2-1	NA	TGTGCCTGGCAGGAGCCCTACAATGAGCAGTTCTTC	CAWQEPYNEQFF
TRBV7-2	NA	TRBJ2-1	NA	TGTGCCATAGGGGGGCTTGAGCAGTTCTTC	CAIGGLEQFF
TRBV27	NA	TRBJ2-4	once	TGTGCCAGCAGTTTATCCGCCAGGGCCTCAAACATTCAGTACTTC	CASSLSARASNIQYF
TRBV6-6	NA	TRBJ1-6	once	TGTGCCAGCAGACCACCGGGACATTCGAGATCACCCCTCCACTTT	CASRPPGHSRSPLHF
TRBV6-6	NA	TRBJ2-7	NA	TGTGCCAGCAGATCCGAGCGGAGGTACGAGCAGTACTTC	CASRSERRYEQYF
TRBV4-1	TRBD1	TRBJ1-2	NA	TGCGCCAGCAGCCTCACTCGGACAGGGAACCTCTATGGCTACACCTTC	CASSLTRTGNLYGYTF
TRBV7-9	NA	TRBJ2-5	NA	TGTGCCAGCACCCTGGGAGACCAAGAGACCCAGTACTTC	CASTLGDQETQYF
TRBV29-1	NA	TRBJ1-2	NA	TGCAGCGTCGATGACACTATCTATGGCTACACCTTC	CSVDDTIYGYTF
TRBV2	TRBD1	TRBJ1-1	once	TGTGCCAGCACTATTGACAGGGTTTGGGCAAAAGCTTTCTTT	CASTIDRVWAKAFF
TRBV5-4	NA	TRBJ1-2	NA	TGTGCCAGCAGCCTGGCGGGCAGGGGAGCATATGGCTACACCTTC	CASSLAGRGAYGYTF
TRBV19	TRBD1	TRBJ1-1	NA	TGTGCCAGTAGTACTACGGGACAGCCGAACACTGAAGCTTTCTTT	CASSTTGQPNTEAFF
TRBV6-1	NA	TRBJ2-1	few	TGTGCCAGCAGTGGACAGAGTTTCTCCTACAATGAGCAGTTCTTC	CASSGQSFSYNEQFF
TRBV29-1	NA	TRBJ2-6	NA	TGCAGCGTTGTGGAAACCGCTAAAGGGGTCCTGACTTTC	CSVVETAKGVLTF
TRBV7-2	NA	TRBJ1-1	NA	TGTGCCAGCAGCCACCTGAACACTGAAGCTTTCTTT	CASSHLNTEAFF
TRBV5-4	NA	TRBJ1-1	once	TGTGCCAGCAGCATCGGACTGAACACTGAAGCTTTCTTT	CASSIGLNTEAFF
TRBV6-5	NA	TRBJ1-1	NA	TGTGCCAGCAGTCGAGACACTGAAGCTTTCTTT	CASSRDTEAFF
TRBV5-1	NA	TRBJ1-1	NA	TGCGCCAGCAGCACGGACCCAGGGAACACTGAAGCTTTCTTT	CASSTDPGNTEAFF
TRBV9	NA	TRBJ2-6	NA	TGTGCCAGCAGCGTAGTGCCCCGGGTAAACTCTGGGGCCAACGTCCTGACTTTC	CASSVVPRVNSGANVLTF
TRBV29-1	NA	TRBJ2-6	NA	TGCAGCGTGCTGACACACTCTGGGGCCAACGTCCTGACTTTC	CSVLTHSGANVLTF
TRBV30	TRBD1	TRBJ1-1	NA	TGTGCCTGGAGTGACCGGGACAGGGTTACCACTGAAGCTTTCTTT	CAWSDRDRVTTEAFF
TRBV12-5	NA	TRBJ2-2	many	TGTGCTAGTGGTTTGGTACAGACTAGCACCGGGGAGCTGTTTTTT	CASGLVQTSTGELFF
TRBV29-1	NA	TRBJ1-1	NA	TGCAGCGTTCAGTCGGACAGTTCGCCTGAAGCTTTCTTT	CSVQSDSSPEAFF
TRBV2	TRBD1	TRBJ1-1	NA	TGTGCCAGCCGACAGGGGATTATGACTGAAGCTTTCTTT	CASRQGIMTEAFF
TRBV5-4	NA	TRBJ1-1	NA	TGTGCCAGCAGCCAGGGGATGGGAAACACTGAAGCTTTCTTT	CASSQGMGNTEAFF
TRBV5-5	NA	TRBJ1-1	few	TGTGCCAGCAGCTTGACAGGGCTCCCTGAAGCTTTCTTT	CASSLTGLPEAFF
TRBV5-1	NA	TRBJ1-4	NA	TGCGCCAGCACGACGGGAAATGAAAAACTGTTTTTT	CASTTGNEKLFF
TRBV15	NA	TRBJ1-5	NA	TGTGCCACCAGCAGACTTAGAGGGGGGGATCAGCCCCAGCATTTT	CATSRLRGGDQPQHF
TRBV6-5	TRBD1	TRBJ1-2	few	TGTGCCAGCAGTTACTCGAATCAGGGGGTAATAGGCTACACCTTC	CASSYSNQGVIGYTF
TRBV25-1	NA	TRBJ2-2	NA	TGTGCCAGCAGTGAAACGGGGGGCGGTTCGAACACCGGGGAGCTGTTTTTT	CASSETGGGSNTGELFF
TRBV30	NA	TRBJ1-5	NA	TGTGCCTGGAGCGGACCAGCCTCGGATCAGCCCCAGCATTTT	CAWSGPASDQPQHF
TRBV14	NA	TRBJ2-2	once	TGTGCCAGCAGCCAACTATTGGGCACCGGGGAGCTGTTTTTT	CASSQLLGTGELFF
TRBV28	NA	TRBJ2-2	NA	TGTGCCAGCATCTCCGGGACACCAACGAACACCGGGGAGCTGTTTTTT	CASISGTPTNTGELFF
TRBV4-2	TRBD2	TRBJ2-6	NA	TGTGCCAGCAGCCACCGACTAGCGGGGCCTAATGGGGCCAACGTCCTGACTTTC	CASSHRLAGPNGANVLTF
TRBV7-2	TRBD1	TRBJ1-5	few	TGTGCCAGCAGCTTAGTGGGACAGAACAATCAGCCCCAGCATTTT	CASSLVGQNNQPQHF
TRBV29-1	NA	TRBJ1-1	NA	TGCAGCGTTGAAGATACGGCAAGCACTGAAGCTTTCTTT	CSVEDTASTEAFF
TRBV29-1	TRBD1	TRBJ2-7	NA	TGCAGCGTCGGGCCCAGACAGGGACCCTACGAGCAGTACTTC	CSVGPRQGPYEQYF
TRBV4-1	TRBD1	TRBJ1-5	NA	TGCGCCAGCAGCCAGGACAGGGGTGAAATCAATCAGCCCCAGCATTTT	CASSQDRGEINQPQHF
TRBV5-4	TRBD1	TRBJ1-1	NA	TGTGCCAGCAGCTCGACAGGGAAAGGGACTGAAGCTTTCTTT	CASSSTGKGTEAFF
TRBV7-9	TRBD1	TRBJ2-3	NA	TGTGCCAGCAGCTTATCGCTTGGACAGGGGGAAGATACGCAGTATTTT	CASSLSLGQGEDTQYF
TRBV14	NA	TRBJ2-1	NA	TGTGCCAGCAGCCAAGCCGGGGGCCGCGTAAATGAGCAGTTCTTC	CASSQAGGRVNEQFF
TRBV11-3	TRBD2	TRBJ2-1	few	TGTGCCAGCAGCTTAGGACTAGCGGGGGAACAGTTCTTC	CASSLGLAGEQFF
TRBV2	TRBD1	TRBJ1-5	NA	TGTGCCAGCAGATTGGACAGGGCTTCTCATCAGCCCCAGCATTTT	CASRLDRASHQPQHF
TRBV19	NA	TRBJ1-1	NA	TGTGCCAGTATCTCGGGGATGAACACTGAAGCTTTCTTT	CASISGMNTEAFF
TRBV5-1	NA	TRBJ2-1	NA	TGCGCCAGCAGCCAGACTCCTAGGGGGAATGAGCAGTTCTTC	CASSQTPRGNEQFF
TRBV7-8	TRBD2	TRBJ2-3	once	TGTGCCAGCAGCGTAGGACTAGCAGGCGATACGCAGTATTTT	CASSVGLAGDTQYF